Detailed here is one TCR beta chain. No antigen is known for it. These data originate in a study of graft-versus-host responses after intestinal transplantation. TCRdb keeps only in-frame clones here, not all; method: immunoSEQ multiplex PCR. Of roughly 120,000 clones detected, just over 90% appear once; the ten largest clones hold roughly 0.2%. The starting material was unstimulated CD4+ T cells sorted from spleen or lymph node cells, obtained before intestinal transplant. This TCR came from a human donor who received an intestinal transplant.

CDR3 coding DNA: TGTGCCAGCAGTGCGGAGCAGGGCTCCTACGAGCAGTACTTC. Its translation: CASSAEQGSYEQYF. The chain uses TRBV2 and TRBJ2-7, with D perhaps matching TRBD1 (5 bases). The V end was cut by 4 bases, the J end by 0 bases, with 10 bases between. CDR3 length equals 14 residues. Germline values: CDR1 SNHLY, CDR2 FYNNEI.